The clone carrying this T cell receptor (beta chain) was recorded at least ten times. The data derive from a study of blood T cell repertoires in COVID-19. In the original processing: Amplification of reference gene primers was used by the study to estimate nucleated cell counts. Sequencing used immunoSEQ multiplex PCR; TCRdb keeps in-frame clones, though not all of them. D and trimming come from the DNA, and the V and J calls and clone size come from that table. This table has fewer than 120,000 clones, over 65% appearing once. With V trimmed by 5 bases and J by 2 bases, 10 bases remained unmatched. Germline CDR1 reads SQVTM; CDR2 reads ANQGSEA. The CDR3 sequence is 15 residues long.

The sample taken for sequencing was peripheral blood. The chain is built from TRBV29-1 and TRBJ2-7; the match to TRBD1 covers 9 bases. This clonotype was obtained from a woman older than 75 with acute or convalescent COVID-19. DNA for the CDR3: TGCAGCGTTCGTACGGGACAGGGAGTCGCCTACGAGCAGTACTTC. It codes for CSVRTGQGVAYEQYF.